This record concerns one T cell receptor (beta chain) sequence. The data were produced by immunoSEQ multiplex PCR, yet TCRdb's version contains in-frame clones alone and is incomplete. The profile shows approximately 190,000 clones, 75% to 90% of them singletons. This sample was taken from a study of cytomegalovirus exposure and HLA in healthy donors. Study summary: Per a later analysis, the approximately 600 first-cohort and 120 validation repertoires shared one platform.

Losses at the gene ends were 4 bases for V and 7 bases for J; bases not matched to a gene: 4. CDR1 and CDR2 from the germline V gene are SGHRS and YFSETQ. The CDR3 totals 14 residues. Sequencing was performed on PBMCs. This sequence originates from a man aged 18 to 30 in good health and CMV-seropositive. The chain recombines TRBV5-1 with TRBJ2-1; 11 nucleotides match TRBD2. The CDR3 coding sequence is TGCGCCAGCAGCCCGCGACTAGCGGGGAATGAGCAGTTCTTC. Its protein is CASSPRLAGNEQFF.